This TCR beta chain was found in a study of CXCR3-negative and CXCR3-positive naive CD8 T cells. Libraries of TRB cDNA were made by 5' RACE and carried UMIs. After re-calling the 5' RACE reads, TCRdb lists one entry per CDR3 protein, DNA absent. This sample's table has tens of thousands of distinct CDR3 sequences. Study results and caveats: TCR strength was inferred from TRB CDR3 properties, while surface CD5 was comparable between naive subsets.

In germline, CDR1 is DFQATT, CDR2 SNEGSKA (reference sequence). This CDR3 comprises 14 residues. For this clonotype: As yet, its antigen is unknown.

The sequence was obtained from a human donor in good health. Some clones in this sample may be carry-over from other donors' samples. Sequencing input: naive CXCR3- CD8+ T cells from blood. Subset: CD45RO-CCR7+CD27+CD95- naive CD8+ T cells lacking CXCR3 (TNR3-). The gene calls are TRBV20-1 and TRBJ2-1; TCRdb returns TRBD2, unconfirmable since there is no DNA. The CDR3 protein is CSAREKQREDEQFF.